This passage covers 22 T cell receptor beta chains from one sample sequenced in a study of blood T cell repertoires in COVID-19. Using immunoSEQ multiplex PCR, the repertoire was profiled, and TCRdb retains in-frame clones only, with some absent. The sample yields around 230,000 clones, around four fifths seen once. The sequencing input was PBMCs or T cells enriched from blood (not recorded which). Source of these receptors: a man aged 40-50 years who had recovered from COVID-19.

The V call is TRBV28, the J call TRBJ1-1; weak D call: TRBD1 (5 bases). The CDR3 covers 13 residues. V shed 7 bases and J shed 7 bases, with 16 bases lying between them. Germline CDR1 MDHEN, CDR2 SYDVKM. CDR3 sequence: CASTVRGAGEAFF. DNA of the CDR3: TGTGCCAGCACCGTAAGGGGCGCAGGTGAAGCTTTCTTT.

This clone showed up just a few times. This sequence joins TRBV29-1 and TRBJ2-1; 10 bases map to TRBD1. J lost 10 bases, V lost 6 bases, and 9 bases had no gene match. The CDR3 is 13 amino acids. Per the germline V gene, CDR1 is SQVTM and CDR2 is ANQGSEA. CDR3 DNA sequence: TGCAGCGTCGTTCGGACAGGGGGAGGCGAGCAGTTCTTC. This gives the protein CSVVRTGGGEQFF.

This clone was recorded only once. V usage is TRBV9 and J usage is TRBJ2-3; TRBD1 aligns across 7 bases. The CDR3 extends over 18 amino acids. The germline CDR1 and CDR2 sequences are SGDLS and YYNGEE. J was trimmed by 1 base and V by 4 bases; bases with no gene match: 15. In nucleotides, the CDR3 is TGTGCCAGCAGCCCCGGACAGGACTCTAGGGCCCGCACAGATACGCAGTATTTT. Protein product: CASSPGQDSRARTDTQYF.

This chain links TRBV11-1 with TRBJ1-2, with 7 bases aligning to TRBD1. V was pared by 5 bases and J by 4 bases, with 4 bases of the junction left unmatched. Germline CDR1 is SGHAT and CDR2 is FQDESV (reference sequence). The CDR3 consists of 13 residues. In DNA, the CDR3 is TGTGCCAGCAGCCAGGACAGGAGCTATGGCTACACCTTC. Protein sequence: CASSQDRSYGYTF.

The chain couples TRBV9 to TRBJ1-2, with D unclear. Trimming shortened V by 2 bases and J by 5 bases, and 16 bases separated the two germline ends. This CDR3 has 15 residues. Germline assignment: CDR1 SGDLS and CDR2 YYNGEE. CDR3 region: CASSVRIGVGYGYTF. In DNA, the CDR3 is TGTGCCAGCAGCGTCCGGATAGGAGTAGGTTATGGCTACACCTTC.

V usage is TRBV5-1 and J usage is TRBJ1-2; D gene ambiguous. V dropped 4 bases and J dropped 8 bases, with 18 bases sitting between them. The CDR3 has 14 residues. Germline values: CDR1 SGHRS, CDR2 YFSETQ. The CDR3 loop is CASSRGSGKEGYTF. CDR3 sequence (DNA): TGCGCCAGCAGCCGGGGATCGGGGAAGGAGGGCTACACCTTC.

The CDR3 nucleotides read TGTGCCAGCAGACAGAGCGGGAGGGCCGTTGATTCAGGAGATACGCAGTATTTT. This encodes CASRQSGRAVDSGDTQYF. The chain has TRBV27 and TRBJ2-3; 10 bases fit TRBD2. The CDR3 loop spans 18 amino acids. V gave up 6 bases and J gave up 5 bases; unmatched junction bases: 17. Germline CDR1 reads MNHEY; CDR2 reads SMNVEV (reference sequence).

The chain has TRBV28 and TRBJ2-7, with D maybe TRBD2 (6 bases). Germline CDR1 MDHEN, CDR2 SYDVKM. The CDR3 covers 17 residues. V lost 6 bases and J 2 bases, leaving 23 bases between the germline ends. CDR3 in amino acids: CASRLTLPGVGAYEQYF. CDR3 DNA: TGTGCCAGCAGACTAACCTTGCCGGGGGTAGGGGCCTACGAGCAGTACTTC.

This chain links TRBV18 with TRBJ1-3; tentative D call: TRBD1 (6 bases). This CDR3 spans 15 amino acids. Germline values: CDR1 KGHSH, CDR2 LQKENI. V lost 3 bases and J lost 7, with 16 bases in between. The CDR3 DNA follows: TGTGCCAGCTCACCCAGGGGACAATGGGAGAACACCATATATTTT. This sequence encodes CASSPRGQWENTIYF.

This clone was observed a few times. This sequence joins TRBV24-1 and TRBJ1-5; D unresolved. From germline, CDR1 is KGHDR and CDR2 SFDVKD. The CDR3 sequence is 14 residues long. V was cut by 6 bases and J by 0 bases, with 8 bases left in between. For the CDR3, the DNA is TGTGCCACCAGTCAGGCCGCTAGCAATCAGCCCCAGCATTTT. Translation: CATSQAASNQPQHF.

V gene TRBV3-1 (or the pseudogene TRBV3-2) combines with J gene TRBJ1-2, with TRBD1 matching over 11 bases. Germline CDR1 is LGHDT and CDR2 is YNNKEL (reference sequence). The trim removed 0 bases at V and 6 bases at J, leaving 3 bases unmatched. The length of the CDR3 is 15 residues. The CDR3 coding sequence is TGTGCCAGCAGCCAAGATGGGGGACAGGGGGATGGCTACACCTTC. It translates to CASSQDGGQGDGYTF.

V and J are TRBV2 and TRBJ2-3; weak D call: TRBD2 (7 bases). Germline V gene data show CDR1 as SNHLY and CDR2 as FYNNEI. The V gene lost 6 bases and the J gene lost 7 bases, with 23 bases spanning the gap. The CDR3 is made up of 16 amino acids. The CDR3 coding sequence is TGTGCCAGCAGCGGACAAGGGGGGGGGCTATCGAATACGCAGTATTTT. Its protein product is CASSGQGGGLSNTQYF.

J is TRBJ2-1 and V is TRBV29-1, with TRBD2 matching 12 bases. CDR1 and CDR2 from the germline V gene are SQVTM and ANQGSEA. CDR3 size: 15 residues. CDR3 nucleotides: TGCGCCCTGTCGGCTAGCGGGAGGGGCTACAATGAGCAGTTCTTC. It encodes CALSASGRGYNEQFF.

This sequence joins TRBV2 and TRBJ1-1, with TRBD1 matching over 9 bases. There are 14 residues in the CDR3. The V and J ends lost 6 bases and 5 bases, in that order; junction bases with no gene match: 7. Germline V gene sequence: CDR1 SNHLY, CDR2 FYNNEI. The CDR3 region is CASSNRGRETEAFF. The CDR3 nucleotides read TGTGCCAGCAGCAACAGGGGGCGGGAAACTGAAGCTTTCTTT.

The gene calls are TRBV5-4 and TRBJ2-2, with D hard to call. The CDR3 sequence is 15 residues long. V gave up 3 bases and J gave up 1 base, with 10 bases separating them. Germline values: CDR1 SGHNT, CDR2 YYREEE (reference sequence). The CDR3 sequence: CASSSATMNTGELFF. The CDR3 DNA is TGTGCCAGCAGCTCGGCGACAATGAACACCGGGGAGCTGTTTTTT.

The chain couples TRBV19 to TRBJ1-2, with D possibly TRBD1 on 6 matching bases. Trimming shortened V by 3 bases and J by 4 bases, and 15 bases separated the two germline ends. Germline CDR1 LNHDA, CDR2 SQIVND (reference sequence). The CDR3 runs 15 residues. The CDR3 here is CASSIGAGALYGYTF. For the CDR3, the DNA is TGTGCCAGTAGTATTGGCGCAGGGGCCCTCTATGGCTACACCTTC.

J is TRBJ1-1 and V is TRBV30; 7 bases agree with TRBD1. Per the germline V gene, CDR1 is GTSNPN and CDR2 is SVGIG (reference sequence). V trimming: 4 bases; J trimming: 4 bases; junction bases outside the gene matches: 9. The length of the CDR3 is 14 residues. Written as DNA, the CDR3 is TGTGCCTGGACCTTGACAGGGCTCGGCACTGAAGCTTTCTTT. This translates into CAWTLTGLGTEAFF. The full variable domain, completed using reference TRBV30 and TRBJ1-1, is SQTIHQWPATLVQPVGSPLSLECTVEGTSNPNLYWYRQAAGRGLQLLFYSVGIGQISSEVPQNLSASRPQDRQFILSSKKLLLSDSGFYLCAWTLTGLGTEAFFGQGTRLTVV.

In DNA, the CDR3 is TGTGCCAGCACCACAGGCCGCAGTTACACTGAAGCTTTCTTT. Protein sequence: CASTTGRSYTEAFF. The V gene is TRBV6-6, the J gene TRBJ1-1, with D tentatively TRBD1 (5 bases). Trimming pared 7 bases from V and 3 bases from J, leaving 15 bases between. Germline CDR1 reads MNHNY; CDR2 reads SVGAGI (reference sequence). This CDR3 is 14 amino acids long.

The chain has TRBV27 and TRBJ2-7; D is perhaps TRBD1 (6 bases). The CDR3 extends over 12 amino acids. Trimming took 7 bases from V and 0 from J, leaving 7 bases between them. CDR1 is MNHEY and CDR2 is SMNVEV in the germline V gene (reference sequence). DNA for the CDR3: TGTGCCAGCAAACAGGGCTCCTACGAGCAGTACTTC. The encoded protein is CASKQGSYEQYF.

The genes are TRBV3-1 (or the pseudogene TRBV3-2) and TRBJ1-2, with 9 bases matching TRBD1. This CDR3 contains 13 residues. V trimming: 2 bases; J trimming: 8 bases; junction bases outside the gene matches: 3. Looked up from germline, CDR1 is LGHDT and CDR2 is YNNKEL (reference sequence). CDR3 sequence reads: CASSQLGQGGYTF. CDR3 in DNA: TGTGCCAGCAGCCAACTAGGACAGGGGGGCTACACCTTC.

The chain is built from TRBV28 and TRBJ2-7, with 7 bases identical to TRBD1. This CDR3 is 14 amino acids long. Losses at the gene ends were 6 bases for V and 2 bases for J; bases not matched to a gene: 7. The germline CDR1 and CDR2 sequences are MDHEN and SYDVKM. CDR3 DNA sequence: TGTGCCAGCAGAATGGGGACAGTCCCCTACGAGCAGTACTTC. Residues: CASRMGTVPYEQYF.

CDR3 nucleotide sequence: TGTGCCAGCAGCTTCACTGACACCTACGAGCAGTACTTC. The encoded protein is CASSFTDTYEQYF. The V gene is TRBV11-2, the J gene TRBJ2-7; D is uncertain. This CDR3 comprises 13 residues. CDR1 is SGHAT, CDR2 FQNNGV, per germline. Trimming left V 3 bases short and J 2 bases short, with 8 bases between.